Below are 27 T cell receptor beta chains sequenced from a single sample in a study of CD8+CD57+ T cells in acquired aplastic anemia. Investigators profiled TCR beta VDJ and CDR3 from genomic DNA template. MiXCR, applied by TCRdb to the reads, yields one record per CDR3 protein. The sample shows 180,000 or so distinct CDR3 sequences, under 55% of them seen only once. The sample taken for sequencing was sorted CD4+, CD8+, or CD8+CD57+ T cells (not recorded which) from PBMCs. The receptors shown here come from a human donor in good health.

As concerns this clonotype: A read error may be the cause here, since a much bigger clone is one base away. The rearrangement joins TRBV4-2 to TRBJ1-2, with a possible D match to TRBD1 (5 bases). There are 19 residues in the CDR3. Germline V lookup: CDR1 LGHNA, CDR2 YNFKEQ. Deletions cut 1 base from V and 4 bases from J, with 25 bases between. The CDR3 region has the DNA TGTGCCAGCAGCCAAGGGGGGTGGGAACGAGACAAAACCCCCTATGGCTACACCTTC. This gives the protein CASSQGGWERDKTPYGYTF.

Turning to this clonotype: Being one base from a much bigger clone, this may be a read error. The genes are TRBV5-5 and TRBJ1-2; tentative D call: TRBD1 (5 bases). CDR3 length: 14 amino acids. Germline V lookup: CDR1 SGHKS, CDR2 YYEKEE (reference sequence). CDR3 in DNA: TGTGCCAGCAGTTTCGACAGACCTAACTATGACTACACCTTC. Protein sequence: CASSFDRPNYDYTF.

The rearrangement joins TRBV12-3 or TRBV12-4 to TRBJ2-7; D perhaps matches TRBD1 (6 bases). The CDR3 runs 12 residues. V was cut by 3 bases and J by 5 bases, with 8 bases left in between. CDR3 region: CASSFTGHEQYF. The CDR3 region has the DNA TGTGCCAGCAGTTTCACAGGGCACGAGCAGTACTTC.

The V and J genes are TRBV24-1 and TRBJ2-1; D may be TRBD1 (6 bases). This CDR3 contains 15 residues. The ends were cut back, 6 bases at V and 2 bases at J, with 13 bases in the middle. Per germline, CDR1 KGHDR and CDR2 SFDVKD. The CDR3 sequence: CATSFRQAPYNEQFF. The DNA for the CDR3 is TGTGCCACCAGTTTCCGACAGGCGCCCTACAATGAGCAGTTCTTC.

Many counts were recorded for this clonotype. The gene calls are TRBV7-2 and TRBJ2-1; D call uncertain. V lost 5 bases and J 9 bases, leaving 11 bases between the germline ends. From germline, CDR1 is SGHTA and CDR2 FQGNSA. The CDR3 sequence is 12 residues long. This chain's CDR3 is CASSLGHAEQFF. CDR3 sequence (DNA): TGTGCCAGCAGCCTGGGCCACGCTGAGCAGTTCTTC.

As regards this clonotype: This may be a read error, as it is one base from a much larger clone. The V call is TRBV20-1, the J call TRBJ1-4; the D gene is possibly TRBD1 (5 bases). From germline, CDR1 is DFQATT and CDR2 SNEGSKA (reference sequence). With 1 base removed from V and 7 bases from J, the gap between germline ends came to 16 bases. The CDR3 consists of 15 residues. The CDR3 region is CSARVPWGGSEKLFF. The DNA for the CDR3 is TGCAGTGCTAGAGTCCCCTGGGGGGGAAGTGAAAAACTGTTTTTT.

The genes are TRBV20-1 and TRBJ2-7; D is unresolved. This CDR3 has 12 amino acids. With 6 bases removed from V and 2 bases from J, the gap between germline ends came to 11 bases. Per germline, CDR1 DFQATT and CDR2 SNEGSKA (reference sequence). The CDR3 region is CSALSYAYEQYF. The CDR3 DNA reads as TGCAGTGCCTTGAGCTACGCCTACGAGCAGTACTTC.

This clonotype occurred a few times. The rearrangement uses TRBV28 and TRBJ1-1; D not certain. CDR3 length: 15 residues. Germline V gene sequence: CDR1 MDHEN, CDR2 SYDVKM. Trimming pared 4 bases from V and 4 bases from J, leaving 16 bases between. The chain's CDR3 is CASSSLTPRSTEAFF. The CDR3 DNA sequence: TGTGCCAGCAGTTCTCTAACCCCGAGGAGCACTGAAGCTTTCTTT.

There are many counts of this clonotype. This chain uses TRBV5-1 with TRBJ1-1; D possibly corresponds to TRBD1 (6 bases). The germline CDR1 and CDR2 sequences are SGHRS and YFSETQ. The CDR3 length is 14 residues. V gave up 7 bases and J gave up 0 bases, with 13 bases separating them. In DNA, the CDR3 is TGCGCCAGCGGCAAGGGGGGCATGAACACTGAAGCTTTCTTT. Amino acids: CASGKGGMNTEAFF.

In its sample, this clonotype was seen many times. The chain employs TRBV11-2 and TRBJ2-3, with D perhaps matching TRBD2 (6 bases). CDR1 and CDR2 (germline): SGHAT, FQNNGV. This CDR3 contains 16 residues. The germline V and J ends were trimmed by 1 base and 1 base, with 12 bases remaining between them. CDR3 loop: CASSLGAGRRTDTQYF. The CDR3 region has the DNA TGTGCCAGCAGCTTAGGGGCGGGAAGGCGCACAGATACGCAGTATTTT. The complete variable domain, with remaining parts taken from reference TRBV11-2 and TRBJ2-3, reads EAGVAQSPRYKIIEKRQSVAFWCNPISGHATLYWYQQILGQGPKLLIQFQNNGVVDDSQLPKDRFSAERLKGVDSTLKIQPAKLEDSAVYLCASSLGAGRRTDTQYFGPGTRLTVL.

This clonotype was counted many times. The rearrangement joins TRBV25-1 to TRBJ1-1; the D is unclear. Germline CDR1 is MGHDK and CDR2 is SYGVNS. Trimming pared 8 bases from V and 0 bases from J, leaving 10 bases between. This CDR3 has 13 residues. The CDR3 coding sequence is TGTGCCAGCGCGGCGATTATGAACACTGAAGCTTTCTTT. It codes for CASAAIMNTEAFF.

This clonotype has at least ten counts. The rearrangement uses TRBV10-3 and TRBJ2-2, with 7 bases identical to TRBD1. CDR3 size: 15 residues. The germline CDR1 and CDR2 sequences are ENHRY and SYGVKD. V lost 6 bases, J lost 1 base, and 5 bases stayed unmatched. In DNA, the CDR3 is TGTGCCATCAGCCCGGGACAGCGGAACACCGGGGAGCTGTTTTTT. As protein: CAISPGQRNTGELFF.

This clonotype was counted many times. The genes are TRBV7-8 and TRBJ1-4; TRBD1 might be the D (5 bases). V gave up 1 base and J gave up 8 bases, with 11 bases separating them. Germline V gene lookup returns CDR1 SGHVS and CDR2 FQNEAQ. This CDR3 spans 14 amino acids. The CDR3 DNA sequence: TGTGCCAGCAGCTTAGGCAGGGTAGAGGAAAAACTGTTTTTT. Translation: CASSLGRVEEKLFF.

With regard to this clonotype: The junction shows a germline mismatch at one end, possibly a read error. The chain recombines TRBV12-3 or TRBV12-4 with TRBJ2-7; D is unclear. The CDR3 is 13 amino acids. CDR3 bases: TGTGCCAGCAGTTTAGGGCGGAACTACGAGCAGCACTTC. It encodes CASSLGRNYEQHF.

At least ten counts were recorded for this clonotype. The chain has TRBV19 and TRBJ2-2, with TRBD2 matching over 11 bases. Per germline, CDR1 LNHDA and CDR2 SQIVND (reference sequence). CDR3 size: 15 residues. J lost 6 bases, V lost 9 bases, and 9 bases had no gene match. As DNA, the CDR3 is TGTGCCAGCCACCAACTAGCGGGAGTAGCCGGGGAGCTGTTTTTT. This codes for CASHQLAGVAGELFF.

The gene calls are TRBV29-1 and TRBJ2-1; 15 nucleotides align to TRBD2. Germline assignment: CDR1 SQVTM and CDR2 ANQGSEA. The CDR3 loop spans 15 amino acids. Germline trimming cut 8 bases from V and 9 bases from J; bases unmatched to any gene: 11. The CDR3 DNA follows: TGCAGCCTAGGGGGGACTAGCGGGGGGTGGGGTGAGCAGTTCTTC. The encoded protein is CSLGGTSGGWGEQFF.

The chain uses TRBV25-1 and TRBJ2-2; possibly TRBD1 or TRBD2 for D (6 bases each). Trimming left V 6 bases short and J 4 bases short, with 18 bases between. The CDR3 sequence is 16 residues long. Germline CDR1 MGHDK, CDR2 SYGVNS. The DNA of the CDR3 is TGTGCCAGCAGCTTAGGCCGGGGGCGCGCCACCGGGGAGCTGTTTTTT. Translated: CASSLGRGRATGELFF.

The V and J genes are TRBV2 and TRBJ1-2, with D possibly matching TRBD1 (5 bases). V dropped 6 bases and J dropped 4 bases, with 9 bases sitting between them. The CDR3 consists of 12 residues. The germline CDR1 and CDR2 sequences are SNHLY and FYNNEI. The CDR3 loop reads CASSGALYGYTF. CDR3 coding DNA: TGTGCCAGCAGCGGGGCCCTCTATGGCTACACCTTC.

This clonotype showed up many times. The chain has TRBV3-1 and TRBJ1-6; D is ambiguous. Per germline, CDR1 LGHDT and CDR2 YNNKEL (reference sequence). V was clipped by 3 bases and J by 4 bases, with 13 bases between them. The CDR3 consists of 16 residues. The CDR3 loop is CASSHASEVYNSPLHF. CDR3 sequence (DNA): TGTGCCAGCAGCCATGCGTCAGAGGTGTATAATTCACCCCTCCACTTT.

The chain carries TRBV2 and TRBJ2-7; 7 bases align to TRBD1. The CDR3 covers 13 residues. V lost 10 bases, J lost 1 base, and 7 bases stayed unmatched. Germline V gene data show CDR1 as SNHLY and CDR2 as FYNNEI. The CDR3 DNA reads as TGTGCCACCAAGTACAGGGGTTCCTACGAGCAGTACTTC. This translates into CATKYRGSYEQYF.

At least ten counts were recorded for this clonotype. The CDR3 sequence: CASSLAWPVPGETQYF. In nucleotides, the CDR3 is TGTGCCAGCAGCTTGGCCTGGCCGGTCCCGGGGGAGACCCAGTACTTC. This rearrangement joins TRBV5-8 to TRBJ2-5; TRBD2 is a possible D gene (5 bases). CDR1 and CDR2 (germline): SGHTS, YDEGEE. This CDR3 has 16 residues. Between the trimmed V and J ends, which lost 0 bases and 5 bases, there was a span of 17 bases.

V is TRBV20-1 and J is TRBJ2-3; D is undetermined. The V end lost 0 bases, the J end lost 4 bases, and 5 bases lay between the germline ends. The CDR3 runs to 12 residues. Germline V CDR1 and CDR2: DFQATT, SNEGSKA (reference sequence). CDR3 nucleotides: TGCAGTGCTAGAGATCCCCCAGATACGCAGTATTTT. Its protein is CSARDPPDTQYF.

Only a few counts were recorded for this clonotype. The chain employs TRBV20-1 and TRBJ2-7, with a possible D match to TRBD1 (5 bases). V was clipped by 6 bases and J by 4 bases, with 10 bases between them. The CDR3 sequence is 11 residues long. CDR1 DFQATT and CDR2 SNEGSKA come from the germline V gene (reference sequence). The CDR3 DNA reads as TGCAGTGCAAATCAGGGATACGAGCAGTACTTC. Residues: CSANQGYEQYF.

Comments on this clonotype: A much larger clone is a single base away; this may be a read error. The J gene is TRBJ2-1, the V gene TRBV6-1, with 8 bases aligning to TRBD2. Germline V gene lookup returns CDR1 MNHNS and CDR2 SASEGT. There are 15 residues in the CDR3. CDR3 DNA sequence: TGTGCCAGCAGCCTTCTAGCGGGCCCCTACAATGGGCAGTTCTTC. Its translation is CASSLLAGPYNGQFF.

This clonotype appeared many times. V gene TRBV24-1 combines with J gene TRBJ2-1; 8 positions agree with TRBD2. The trim removed 3 bases at V and 8 bases at J, leaving 26 bases unmatched. CDR3 size: 21 residues. Germline assignment: CDR1 KGHDR and CDR2 SFDVKD. Here the CDR3 DNA reads TGTGCCACCAGTGATGGCCCGGGGTCCCCAAGCGGGAGCTTGATTAGGCATGAGCAGTTCTTC. Translating it yields CATSDGPGSPSGSLIRHEQFF.

This chain links TRBV12-3 or TRBV12-4 with TRBJ2-5, with 8 bases identical to TRBD1. The CDR3 has 15 residues. V shed 4 bases and J 2 bases; nucleotides not matched to a gene: 6. In nucleotides, the CDR3 is TGTGCCAGCAGTTCACGGGACAGGTTACAAGAGACCCAGTACTTC. Translation gives CASSSRDRLQETQYF.

The J gene is TRBJ2-3, the V gene TRBV15; 12 nucleotides match TRBD2. The germline gives CDR1 LNHNV, CDR2 YYDKDF (reference sequence). V lost 1 base, J lost 6 bases, and 5 bases stayed unmatched. This CDR3 contains 16 residues. The CDR3 sequence: CATSRGLAGDGDTQYF. The CDR3 DNA reads as TGTGCCACCAGCAGAGGACTAGCGGGAGACGGGGATACGCAGTATTTT.